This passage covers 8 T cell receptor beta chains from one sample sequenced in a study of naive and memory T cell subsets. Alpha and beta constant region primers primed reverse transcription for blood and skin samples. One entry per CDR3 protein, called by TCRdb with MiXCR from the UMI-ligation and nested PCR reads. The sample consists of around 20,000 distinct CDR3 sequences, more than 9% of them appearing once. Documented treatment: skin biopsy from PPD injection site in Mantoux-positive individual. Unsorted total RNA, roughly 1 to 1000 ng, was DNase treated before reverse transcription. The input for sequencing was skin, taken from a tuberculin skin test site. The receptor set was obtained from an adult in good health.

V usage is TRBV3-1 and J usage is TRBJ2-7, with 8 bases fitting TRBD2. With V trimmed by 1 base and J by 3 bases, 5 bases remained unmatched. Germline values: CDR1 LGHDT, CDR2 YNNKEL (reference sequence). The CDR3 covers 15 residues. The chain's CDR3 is CASSQGRGAFYEQYF. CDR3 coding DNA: TGTGCCAGCAGCCAAGGGCGGGGGGCCTTCTACGAGCAGTACTTC.

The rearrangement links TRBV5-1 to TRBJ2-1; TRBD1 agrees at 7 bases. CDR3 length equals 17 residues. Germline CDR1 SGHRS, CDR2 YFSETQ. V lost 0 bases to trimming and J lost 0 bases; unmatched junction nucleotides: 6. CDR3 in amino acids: CASSLATGPCSYNEQFF. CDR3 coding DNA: TGCGCCAGCAGCTTGGCGACAGGGCCATGCTCCTACAATGAGCAGTTCTTC.

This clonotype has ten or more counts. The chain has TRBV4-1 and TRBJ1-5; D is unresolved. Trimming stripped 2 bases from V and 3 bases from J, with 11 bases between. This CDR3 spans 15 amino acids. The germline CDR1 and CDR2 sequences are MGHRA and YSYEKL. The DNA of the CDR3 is TGCGCCAGCAGCCAATTAGTACAGAACAATCAGCCCCAGCATTTT. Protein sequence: CASSQLVQNNQPQHF.

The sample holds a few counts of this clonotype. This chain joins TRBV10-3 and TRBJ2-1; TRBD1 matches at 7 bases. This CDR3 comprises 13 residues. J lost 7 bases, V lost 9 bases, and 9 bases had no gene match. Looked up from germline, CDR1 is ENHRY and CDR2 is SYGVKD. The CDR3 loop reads CAMRGPSGNEQFF. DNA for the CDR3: TGTGCCATGAGGGGGCCCTCAGGGAATGAGCAGTTCTTC.

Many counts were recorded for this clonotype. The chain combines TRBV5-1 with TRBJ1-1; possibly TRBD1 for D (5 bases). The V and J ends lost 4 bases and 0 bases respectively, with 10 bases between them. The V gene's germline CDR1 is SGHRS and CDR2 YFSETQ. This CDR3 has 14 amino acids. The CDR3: CASSPGGLNTEAFF. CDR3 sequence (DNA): TGCGCCAGCAGCCCCGGGGGTCTGAACACTGAAGCTTTCTTT.

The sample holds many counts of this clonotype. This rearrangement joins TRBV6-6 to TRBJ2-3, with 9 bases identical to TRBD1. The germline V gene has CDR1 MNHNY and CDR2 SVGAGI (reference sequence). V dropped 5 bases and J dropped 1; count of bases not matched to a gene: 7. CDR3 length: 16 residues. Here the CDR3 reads CASSTQGAQGTDTQYF. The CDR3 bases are TGTGCCAGCAGTACACAGGGGGCGCAGGGCACAGATACGCAGTATTTT.

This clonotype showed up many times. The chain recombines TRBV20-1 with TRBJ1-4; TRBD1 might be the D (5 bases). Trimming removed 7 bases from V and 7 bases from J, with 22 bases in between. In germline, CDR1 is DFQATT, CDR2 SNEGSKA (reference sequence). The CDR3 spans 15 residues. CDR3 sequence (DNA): TGCAGTGGCCACCCCGGGGCAGGGAAGAGTGAAAAACTGTTTTTT. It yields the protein CSGHPGAGKSEKLFF.

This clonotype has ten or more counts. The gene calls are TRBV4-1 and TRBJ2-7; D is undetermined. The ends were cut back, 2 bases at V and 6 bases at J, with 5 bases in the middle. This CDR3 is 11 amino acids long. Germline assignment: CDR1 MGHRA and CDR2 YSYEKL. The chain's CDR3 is CASSQSGEQYF. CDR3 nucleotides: TGCGCCAGCAGCCAATCCGGCGAGCAGTACTTC.